The sequence of this T cell receptor (beta chain) was determined in a study of cytomegalovirus exposure and HLA in healthy donors. Broader study findings: Cytomegalovirus association was assigned to about 150 TCR beta chains. TCR beta V- and J-gene trimming, according to a later analysis, was linked to a missense DCLRE1C variant. In an earlier analysis, in some 500 donors, most V segments appeared productive either ~90% or ~30% of the time.

About this clone: Antigen specificity is unknown.

A multiplex PCR was run with 60 Vbeta primers and 13 Jbeta primers. Measured with immunoSEQ multiplex PCR; TCRdb has only the in-frame clones, and not every one. This sample yields approximately 97,000 clones, of which around 78% are seen a single time; roughly 2.6% belongs to the top ten. The CDR3 has 16 amino acids. J gave up 6 bases and V 5 bases, and 13 bases lay outside the gene matches. Germline values: CDR1 SGHVS, CDR2 FQNEAQ. Input material: PBMCs. The source is a man aged 35-49 years in good health and CMV-seronegative. This sequence joins TRBV7-8 and TRBJ2-3, with 8 positions matching TRBD1. CDR3: CASSHDRGLHLDTQYF. The CDR3 DNA is TGTGCCAGCAGCCATGACAGGGGCCTCCATCTGGATACGCAGTATTTT.